This entry lists 8 T cell receptor beta chains sequenced from one sample in a study of cytomegalovirus exposure and HLA in healthy donors (dated by TCRdb to 2015 to 2018). The method behind the library was the immunoSEQ multiplex PCR assay. A mixture of 60 forward primers for TCR Vbeta segments and 13 reverse primers for TCR Jbeta segments was used in the multiplex PCR. Entries here come from immuneACCESS through TCRdb and include only in-frame sequences with V and J called. Some clones fail to appear in such tables; in the studies checked, an unresolved V gene covers under half of the shortfall, and the cause of the remainder is unknown. The sample table contains 95,000 to 100,000 clones; only one count was recorded for roughly 76% of them. The ten largest clones add up to 7.5% to 9.5% of the sample. Sequencing was done on a sample of PBMCs. These receptors came from a human donor in good health.

V is TRBV6-4 and J is TRBJ1-2; a weak D match, TRBD1 (5 bases). Trimming took 0 bases from V and 5 from J, leaving 13 bases between them. CDR1 MRHNA and CDR2 SNTAGT come from the germline V gene. The CDR3 consists of 15 residues. The CDR3 sequence is CASSDSTGASYGYTF. For the CDR3, the DNA is TGTGCCAGCAGTGACTCGACTGGGGCTAGTTATGGCTACACCTTC.

V usage is TRBV7-6 and J usage is TRBJ2-1, with 8 bases fitting TRBD1. V shed 1 base and J 4 bases; nucleotides not matched to a gene: 6. Germline CDR1 is SGHVS and CDR2 is FNYEAQ. The CDR3 loop spans 16 amino acids. The CDR3 nucleotides are TGTGCCAGCAGCTTAGAATCAGGGGGCTTATACAATGAGCAGTTCTTC. It codes for CASSLESGGLYNEQFF.

The chain recombines TRBV18 with TRBJ2-1; TRBD2 agrees at 9 bases. Germline V gene lookup returns CDR1 KGHSH and CDR2 LQKENI. The CDR3 is made up of 15 amino acids. V trimming: 3 bases; J trimming: 5 bases; junction bases outside the gene matches: 5. The CDR3 DNA reads TGTGCCAGCTCACCCTTAGCGGGAGCTGACAATGAGCAGTTCTTC. Translating gives CASSPLAGADNEQFF. Full variable domain (missing parts from reference TRBV18 and TRBJ2-1): NAGVMQNPRHLVRRRGQEARLRCSPMKGHSHVYWYRQLPEEGLKFMVYLQKENIIDESGMPKERFSAEFPKEGPSILRIQQVVRGDSAAYFCASSPLAGADNEQFFGPGTRLTVL.

The chain carries TRBV7-2 and TRBJ1-4, with 7 bases fitting TRBD1. Germline CDR1 is SGHTA and CDR2 is FQGNSA. This CDR3 region has 15 residues. V lost 5 bases to trimming and J lost 6 bases; unmatched junction nucleotides: 9. The CDR3 here is CASSEMGQLHEKLFF. The CDR3 nucleotides read TGTGCCAGCAGCGAAATGGGACAGCTCCATGAAAAACTGTTTTTT.

The rearrangement links TRBV27 to TRBJ2-2; perhaps TRBD1 as D (7 bases). Germline values: CDR1 MNHEY, CDR2 SMNVEV (reference sequence). There are 20 residues in the CDR3. Trimming removed 5 bases from V and 4 bases from J, with 29 bases in between. The chain's CDR3 is CASSPRTTGRRLTSTGELFF. The DNA for the CDR3 is TGTGCCAGCAGTCCCCGGACGACAGGGAGGCGCCTGACATCCACCGGGGAGCTGTTTTTT.

The table lists this clone with a few counts. This rearrangement joins TRBV6-6 to TRBJ1-5, with 7 bases matching TRBD1. V dropped 8 bases and J dropped 2; count of bases not matched to a gene: 3. The germline gives CDR1 MNHNY, CDR2 SVGAGI (reference sequence). CDR3 length equals 13 residues. CDR3 sequence: CASGGQGNQPQHF. As DNA, the CDR3 is TGTGCCAGCGGAGGACAGGGCAATCAGCCCCAGCATTTT.

The rearrangement joins TRBV5-3 to TRBJ2-1; D perhaps matches TRBD2 (5 bases). TRBV5-3 carries the ORF label, with uncertain function. V dropped 5 bases and J dropped 1 base, with 25 bases sitting between them. CDR3 size: 19 residues. CDR3 bases: TGTGCCAGAAGTCTAGCTGATCCAGCCAATAAGAAGTCCTACAATGAGCAGTTCTTC. This translates into CARSLADPANKKSYNEQFF.

The chain couples TRBV27 to TRBJ1-1; tentative D call: TRBD1 (6 bases). Germline V lookup: CDR1 MNHEY, CDR2 SMNVEV (reference sequence). V was trimmed by 0 bases and J by 0 bases, leaving 11 bases between them. This CDR3 has 16 residues. The CDR3 DNA reads as TGTGCCAGCAGTTTATCGTCAGGGGTTATGAACACTGAAGCTTTCTTT. Protein: CASSLSSGVMNTEAFF.